This TCR beta chain was retrieved from a study of blood T cell repertoires in COVID-19. About the research overall: PBMCs, B-cell-depleted T cells, or T cells provided the cDNA or gDNA that made up the material.

This clone appeared a single time. Assay: immunoSEQ multiplex PCR; the TCRdb copy retains only in-frame clones and omits some. Of 100,000 to 150,000 clones listed, approximately 90% are singletons. The V gene's germline CDR1 is MDHEN and CDR2 SYDVKM. The length of the CDR3 is 16 residues. Trimming stripped 3 bases from V and 0 bases from J, with 13 bases between. The receptor was isolated from a man in his 70s with active COVID-19. The V call is TRBV28, the J call TRBJ2-3, with D unclear. Input material: peripheral blood. The CDR3 DNA sequence: TGTGCCAGCAGTTTTGTGGAAACAGTAAGCACAGATACGCAGTATTTT. Protein product: CASSFVETVSTDTQYF.